This T cell receptor (beta chain) was obtained from a study of cytomegalovirus exposure and HLA in healthy donors. Both 60 Vbeta primers and 13 Jbeta primers went into the PCR. TCRdb's copy holds only in-frame clones and misses some; the assay was immunoSEQ multiplex PCR. Here the sample spans about 64,000 clones, 60% to 85% being singletons. General study findings and limits: After further analysis at a later stage, 16,951 TCR beta sequences were associated with HLA alleles at 0.05 false discovery rate. In a later analysis, a missense DCLRE1C variant was linked to TCR beta V- and J-gene trimming.

V lost 2 bases and J lost 1, with 14 bases in between. CDR1 and CDR2 (germline): MDHEN, SYDVKM. The CDR3 length is 17 residues. Of note for this clone: Antigen unknown.

The V and J genes are TRBV28 and TRBJ1-4, with a weak D call TRBD1 (6 bases). The TCR was taken from a male donor in good health and CMV-seropositive. The specimen was PBMCs. The CDR3 nucleotides are TGTGCCAGCAGTTTAGGTGCAGGGGCGGAAACTAATGAAAAACTGTTTTTT. It specifies CASSLGAGAETNEKLFF. Together with reference TRBV28 and TRBJ1-4, the CDR3 gives the full variable domain: DVKVTQSSRYLVKRTGEKVFLECVQDMDHENMFWYRQDPGLGLRLIYFSYDVKMKEKGDIPEGYSVSREKKERFSLILESASTNQTSMYLCASSLGAGAETNEKLFFGSGTQLSVL.